These 17 T cell receptor beta chains originate from one sample sequenced in a study of beta chain features in type 1 diabetes. Broader study findings: TCRB CDR3s were moderately but significantly shorter in Type 1 diabetes patients in all four CD4+ subsets.

As every portion of the isolated RNA was reverse transcribed, the sequencing read expressed TCRB transcripts. Produced via immunoSEQ multiplex PCR; TCRdb's table is partial and in-frame only. The sample includes approximately 160,000 clones, 10% to 13% of them seen just once. Their recognized antigens are unknown. Sequenced material: central memory CD4+ T cells from blood. These receptors all stem from a man aged 25 to 40 with type 1 diabetes.

This clone was seen only a few times. The rearrangement joins TRBV9 to TRBJ2-7, with 9 nucleotides matching TRBD2. The CDR3 spans 14 residues. The J segment lost 5 bases and the V segment lost 4 bases, leaving 7 bases of the junction unmatched. CDR1 is SGDLS, CDR2 YYNGEE, per germline. The CDR3 loop is CASSSTGTSNEQYF. The CDR3 bases are TGTGCCAGCAGCTCAACCGGGACTAGCAACGAGCAGTACTTC.

The gene calls are TRBV2 and TRBJ2-7; D call uncertain. Germline V gives CDR1 SNHLY, CDR2 FYNNEI. The V end lost 4 bases, the J end lost 3 bases, and 7 bases lay between the germline ends. The CDR3 sequence is 12 residues long. The chain's CDR3 is CASSVAYYEQYF. CDR3 nucleotide sequence: TGTGCCAGCAGTGTGGCTTACTACGAGCAGTACTTC. Complete variable domain (other parts from reference TRBV2 and TRBJ2-7): EPEVTQTPSHQVTQMGQEVILRCVPISNHLYFYWYRQILGQKVEFLVSFYNNEISEKSEIFDDQFSVERPDGSNFTLKIRSTKLEDSAMYFCASSVAYYEQYFGPGTRLTVT.

This clone was recorded a few times. The genes are TRBV7-2 and TRBJ2-1, with TRBD2 identical over 7 bases. Germline loops: CDR1 SGHTA, CDR2 FQGNSA. The CDR3 sequence is 12 residues long. V was pared by 11 bases and J by 5 bases, with 6 bases of the junction left unmatched. The CDR3 sequence is CAGAGLDNEQFF. As DNA, the CDR3 is TGTGCCGGAGCGGGATTAGACAATGAGCAGTTCTTC.

This chain connects TRBV7-2 to TRBJ1-2; possible D gene TRBD1, 5 bases. The ends were cut back, 5 bases at V and 3 bases at J, with 13 bases in the middle. The CDR3 sequence is 14 residues long. From germline, CDR1 is SGHTA and CDR2 FQGNSA. CDR3 sequence reads: CASSADWGDYGYTF. The DNA of the CDR3 is TGTGCCAGCAGCGCCGACTGGGGGGACTATGGCTACACCTTC.

This chain links TRBV5-4 with TRBJ1-2; perhaps TRBD1 as D (6 bases). Per germline, CDR1 SGHNT and CDR2 YYREEE (reference sequence). Trimming took off 0 bases at V and 7 bases at J, with 10 bases between the two ends. The CDR3 is 13 amino acids. Here the CDR3 reads CASSLGGPLGYTF. Written as DNA, the CDR3 is TGTGCCAGCAGCTTGGGGGGGCCCCTTGGCTACACCTTC. Combining the CDR3 with reference TRBV5-4 and TRBJ1-2 gives the whole variable domain ETGVTQSPTHLIKTRGQQVTLRCSSQSGHNTVSWYQQALGQGPQFIFQYYREEENGRGNFPPRFSGLQFPNYSSELNVNALELDDSALYLCASSLGGPLGYTFGSGTRLTVV.

The rearrangement links TRBV7-3 to TRBJ1-1; D is uncertain. The germline V gene has CDR1 SGHTA and CDR2 FQGTGA. Between the trimmed V and J ends, which lost 2 bases and 3 bases, there was a span of 13 bases. The CDR3 is made up of 15 amino acids. The DNA of the CDR3 is TGTGCCAGCAGCTTACAGATGGCAGGCGACACTGAAGCTTTCTTT. Protein: CASSLQMAGDTEAFF.

The chain is built from TRBV28 and TRBJ2-1; D uncertain. Trimming shortened V by 7 bases and J by 8 bases, and 18 bases separated the two germline ends. CDR3 length: 14 residues. Germline V gene lookup returns CDR1 MDHEN and CDR2 SYDVKM. CDR3 in amino acids: CASTSLGFSDEQFF. DNA of the CDR3: TGTGCCAGCACCTCCCTCGGGTTTTCGGATGAGCAGTTCTTC.

This clone appeared a few times. The chain links TRBV11-1 to TRBJ2-6, with D perhaps TRBD2 (6 bases). Trimming pared 10 bases from V and 4 bases from J, leaving 11 bases between. The CDR3 has 13 amino acids. Germline CDR1 reads SGHAT; CDR2 reads FQDESV (reference sequence). This CDR3 reads CATGSSGANVLTF. CDR3 DNA: TGTGCCACCGGGAGTTCCGGGGCCAACGTCCTGACTTTC.

This chain uses TRBV4-3 with TRBJ2-1; 8 nucleotides agree with TRBD2. The CDR3 spans 14 residues. From germline, CDR1 is LGHNA and CDR2 YSLEER. V shed 6 bases and J 6 bases; nucleotides not matched to a gene: 7. CDR3 loop: CASRGLDRPNEQFF. DNA of the CDR3: TGCGCCAGCAGGGGACTAGACAGACCCAATGAGCAGTTCTTC.

This clone was seen only a few times. V gene TRBV14 combines with J gene TRBJ2-5, with D possibly TRBD1 on 6 matching bases. There are 15 residues in the CDR3. Germline lookup yields CDR1 SGHDN and CDR2 FVKESK. Trimming took off 4 bases at V and 2 bases at J, with 14 bases between the two ends. The CDR3 is CASSRQQGFQETQYF. DNA of the CDR3: TGTGCCAGCAGCCGACAACAGGGTTTTCAAGAGACCCAGTACTTC. Variable domain in full (rest from reference TRBV14 and TRBJ2-5): EAGVTQFPSHSVIEKGQTVTLRCDPISGHDNLYWYRRVMGKEIKFLLHFVKESKQDESGMPNNRFLAERTGGTYSTLKVQPAELEDSGVYFCASSRQQGFQETQYFGPGTRLLVL.

This clone was seen repeatedly, ten times or more. The chain is built from TRBV27 and TRBJ2-1; D may be TRBD2 (5 bases). The CDR3 length is 13 residues. CDR1 MNHEY and CDR2 SMNVEV come from the germline V gene (reference sequence). The V end was cut by 2 bases, the J end by 5 bases, with 7 bases between. This chain's CDR3 is CASSLTGNNEQFF. The CDR3 DNA sequence: TGTGCCAGCAGTTTAACCGGGAACAATGAGCAGTTCTTC.

This clone was observed a handful of times. V usage is TRBV5-1 and J usage is TRBJ2-3; D not certain. V lost 4 bases and J lost 5, with 5 bases in between. There are 11 residues in the CDR3. Germline CDR1 is SGHRS and CDR2 is YFSETQ. In DNA form, the CDR3 reads TGCGCCAGCAGCGTCGGAGATACGCAGTATTTT. This codes for CASSVGDTQYF.

This clone showed up just a few times. The chain is built from TRBV6-6 and TRBJ1-1; TRBD1 aligns across 8 bases. The CDR3 is 15 residues long. CDR1 and CDR2 from the germline V gene are MNHNY and SVGAGI (reference sequence). The trim removed 4 bases at V and 1 base at J, leaving 5 bases unmatched. The CDR3 is CASSSPDRANTEAFF. Here the CDR3 DNA reads TGTGCCAGCAGTTCCCCGGACAGGGCGAACACTGAAGCTTTCTTT.

In its sample, this clone was seen a few times. V usage is TRBV19 and J usage is TRBJ2-1; 14 nucleotides line up with TRBD2. J gave up 8 bases and V 9 bases, and 9 bases lay outside the gene matches. CDR1 and CDR2 (germline): LNHDA, SQIVND (reference sequence). This CDR3 is built from 15 residues. Here the CDR3 DNA reads TGTGCCAGCAAGCCCGGGACTAGCGGGAGTCATGAGCAGTTCTTC. This translates into CASKPGTSGSHEQFF.

Turning to this clone: Other nucleotide sequences in the sample specify the same CDR3. This chain uses TRBV5-1 with TRBJ2-3; D may be TRBD2 (5 bases). The CDR3 spans 15 residues. The germline V gene encodes CDR1 SGHRS and CDR2 YFSETQ. Trimming left V 0 bases short and J 2 bases short, with 10 bases between. CDR3 region: CASSLATGNTDTQYF. Here the CDR3 DNA reads TGCGCCAGCAGCTTGGCCACCGGGAACACAGATACGCAGTATTTT.

This rearrangement joins TRBV27 to TRBJ2-2; weak D call: TRBD1 (6 bases). Trimming shortened V by 8 bases and J by 7 bases, and 8 bases separated the two germline ends. This CDR3 spans 11 amino acids. The germline V gene has CDR1 MNHEY and CDR2 SMNVEV (reference sequence). CDR3 region: CASRTDGELFF. The CDR3 nucleotides are TGTGCCAGCCGGACAGACGGGGAGCTGTTTTTT.

This clone was observed many times. This chain connects TRBV29-1 to TRBJ2-4; 8 bases are shared with TRBD2. Trimming cost V 2 bases and J 6 bases; bases outside gene matches: 3. This CDR3 spans 13 amino acids. Germline loops: CDR1 SQVTM, CDR2 ANQGSEA. The CDR3 DNA reads as TGCAGCGTTGAAAGCCTAGCGGGAAACATTCAGTACTTC. This encodes CSVESLAGNIQYF. Variable domain in full (rest from reference TRBV29-1 and TRBJ2-4): SAVISQKPSRDICQRGTSLTIQCQVDSQVTMMFWYRQQPGQSLTLIATANQGSEATYESGFVIDKFPISRPNLTFSTLTVSNMSPEDSSIYLCSVESLAGNIQYFGAGTRLSVL.